One and the same sample provided the 21 T cell receptor beta chains below, sequenced in a study of T cell repertoires in cytomegalovirus infection. MiXCR was run by TCRdb on the reads, yielding one entry per CDR3 protein. The sample contains about 230,000 distinct CDR3 sequences, roughly 22% of which appear only once. The specimen was CD8+ T cells from PBMCs. These receptors were obtained from a human donor in good health (CMV status not recorded). Some clones in this sample may be carry-over from other donors' samples.

In this sample, this clonotype turned up a few times. The chain uses TRBV15 and TRBJ1-3; D not resolved. This CDR3 spans 13 amino acids. V lost 5 bases and J 7 bases, leaving 12 bases between the germline ends. CDR1 is LNHNV, CDR2 YYDKDF, per germline (reference sequence). CDR3 nucleotides: TGTGCCACCAGCGGGTTTCTTGAGAACACCATATATTTT. This sequence encodes CATSGFLENTIYF.

V is TRBV29-1 and J is TRBJ2-7; D might be TRBD1 (6 bases). V gave up 6 bases and J gave up 1 base, with 10 bases separating them. The CDR3 sequence is 12 residues long. CDR1 is SQVTM, CDR2 ANQGSEA, per germline. CDR3: CSVGTGSYEQYF. The CDR3 DNA sequence: TGCAGCGTCGGCACAGGGTCCTACGAGCAGTACTTC.

The chain uses TRBV7-8 and TRBJ2-2; 7 bases fit TRBD2. Germline assignment: CDR1 SGHVS and CDR2 FQNEAQ. J was trimmed by 4 bases and V by 4 bases; bases with no gene match: 0. This CDR3 has 13 amino acids. CDR3 residues: CASSWGGTGELFF. CDR3 sequence (DNA): TGTGCCAGCAGCTGGGGGGGCACCGGGGAGCTGTTTTTT.

In its sample, this clonotype was seen many times. The chain links TRBV20-1 to TRBJ2-7; D may correspond to TRBD1 or TRBD2 (5 bases each). V lost 3 bases, J lost 4 bases, and 19 bases lay in between. The CDR3 is 15 amino acids. The germline V gene encodes CDR1 DFQATT and CDR2 SNEGSKA (reference sequence). CDR3 residues: CSASSSGQQNYEQYF. The CDR3 DNA follows: TGCAGTGCTAGTTCATCGGGGCAACAGAATTACGAGCAGTACTTC.

This rearrangement joins TRBV7-8 to TRBJ2-7, with TRBD2 identical over 7 bases. CDR1 and CDR2 (germline): SGHVS, FQNEAQ. The CDR3 contains 16 residues. The trim removed 5 bases at V and 4 bases at J, leaving 14 bases unmatched. The CDR3 DNA reads as TGTGCCAGCAGCACCCGGGGAGGGAGGTTGATGTACGAGCAGTACTTC. Protein: CASSTRGGRLMYEQYF. The variable domain in full, completed from reference TRBV7-8 and TRBJ2-7, reads GAGVSQSPRYKVAKRGQDVALRCDPISGHVSLFWYQQALGQGPEFLTYFQNEAQLDKSGLPSDRFFAERPEGSVSTLKIQRTQQEDSAVYLCASSTRGGRLMYEQYFGPGTRLTVT.

This chain uses TRBV7-9 with TRBJ2-1; 7 bases are shared with TRBD1. Germline lookup yields CDR1 SEHNR and CDR2 FQNEAQ (reference sequence). The CDR3 runs 15 residues. V shed 7 bases and J 0 bases; nucleotides not matched to a gene: 6. The DNA for the CDR3 is TGTGCCAGCAAGGCAGGGGGTGGCTCCTACAATGAGCAGTTCTTC. Protein sequence: CASKAGGGSYNEQFF.

This chain connects TRBV7-6 to TRBJ1-2; 9 bases fit TRBD1. Germline V CDR1 and CDR2: SGHVS, FNYEAQ. The CDR3 has 15 residues. Unmatched junction bases numbered 2, after V lost 3 bases and J lost 0 bases. Here the CDR3 DNA reads TGTGCCAGCAGCTTCCGACAGGGGGCTAACTATGGCTACACCTTC. It encodes CASSFRQGANYGYTF.

This clonotype was seen at least ten times. V and J are TRBV27 and TRBJ1-1, with unresolved D. The ends were cut back, 5 bases at V and 0 bases at J, with 7 bases in the middle. Germline V CDR1 and CDR2: MNHEY, SMNVEV (reference sequence). CDR3 length equals 13 residues. The CDR3 DNA reads as TGTGCCAGCAGTCCTGGAATGAACACTGAAGCTTTCTTT. Encoded protein: CASSPGMNTEAFF.

The gene calls are TRBV20-1 and TRBJ2-3; D not resolved. The CDR3 loop spans 16 amino acids. Germline V lookup: CDR1 DFQATT, CDR2 SNEGSKA (reference sequence). V shed 0 bases and J shed 2 bases, with 15 bases lying between them. The CDR3 coding sequence is TGCAGTGCTAGAGATCTCGAGCGCCTAGACACAGATACGCAGTATTTT. Its protein product is CSARDLERLDTDTQYF.

This clonotype has a handful of counts. The rearrangement uses TRBV27 and TRBJ1-2; D is possibly TRBD1 (6 bases). The germline gives CDR1 MNHEY, CDR2 SMNVEV (reference sequence). Trimming shortened V by 4 bases and J by 1 base, and 10 bases separated the two germline ends. The CDR3 spans 14 residues. CDR3 residues: CASSSGTFNYGYTF. In DNA form, the CDR3 reads TGTGCCAGCAGTTCCGGGACATTTAACTATGGCTACACCTTC.

The J gene is TRBJ2-3, the V gene TRBV3-1; 9 bases align to TRBD2. CDR1 and CDR2 from the germline V gene are LGHDT and YNNKEL (reference sequence). The junction had 24 bases not matched to a gene; V was cut back by 3 bases and J by 11 bases. The CDR3 length is 19 residues. CDR3 DNA sequence: TGTGCCAGCAGCCACCCCACCCTAGCGGGGACTCACACAGATACCTGGCAGTATTTT. It encodes CASSHPTLAGTHTDTWQYF.

There are a few counts of this clonotype. The chain joins TRBV12-3 or TRBV12-4 to TRBJ2-4; possible D gene TRBD2, 5 bases. Trimming pared 5 bases from V and 3 bases from J, leaving 17 bases between. The length of the CDR3 is 16 residues. CDR3 in amino acids: CASSPRRDKDKNIQYF. The CDR3 nucleotides read TGTGCCAGCAGTCCCCGACGGGATAAGGACAAAAACATTCAGTACTTC.

The chain is built from TRBV5-1 and TRBJ2-7; D may be TRBD1 (5 bases). The V and J ends lost 3 bases and 0 bases respectively, with 13 bases between them. Germline V gene sequence: CDR1 SGHRS, CDR2 YFSETQ. This CDR3 contains 15 residues. CDR3 DNA: TGCGCCAGCAGCTGGACAAGGTACAACTCCTACGAGCAGTACTTC. Its protein is CASSWTRYNSYEQYF.

This clonotype was seen a few times. V usage is TRBV20-1 and J usage is TRBJ1-2, with a weak D call TRBD1 (5 bases). Deletions cut 3 bases from V and 4 bases from J, with 6 bases between. The germline V gene encodes CDR1 DFQATT and CDR2 SNEGSKA (reference sequence). The CDR3 consists of 11 residues. This chain's CDR3 is CSARDIYGYTF. DNA for the CDR3: TGCAGTGCTAGGGACATCTATGGCTACACCTTC.

This clonotype has a count of ten or more. The gene calls are TRBV7-9 and TRBJ2-1; tentatively, D is TRBD1 or TRBD2 (6 bases each). V was shortened by 0 bases and J by 2 bases, with 11 bases between the two germline ends. Germline CDR1 and CDR2: SEHNR and FQNEAQ (reference sequence). The CDR3 covers 16 residues. CDR3 region: CASSLAGGKTYNEQFF. The CDR3 DNA follows: TGTGCCAGCAGCTTAGCAGGGGGGAAAACCTACAATGAGCAGTTCTTC. Variable domain in full (rest from reference TRBV7-9 and TRBJ2-1): DTGVSQNPRHKITKRGQNVTFRCDPISEHNRLYWYRQTLGQGPEFLTYFQNEAQLEKSRLLSDRFSAERPKGSFSTLEIQRTEQGDSAMYLCASSLAGGKTYNEQFFGPGTRLTVL.

The genes are TRBV20-1 and TRBJ1-1; 9 positions agree with TRBD1. CDR1 DFQATT and CDR2 SNEGSKA come from the germline V gene (reference sequence). The length of the CDR3 is 11 residues. Written as DNA, the CDR3 is TGCAGGGGGGACAGGGACACTGAAGCTTTCTTT. It translates to CRGDRDTEAFF.

The chain is built from TRBV12-3 or TRBV12-4 and TRBJ2-1; 9 nucleotides align to TRBD2. V lost 2 bases to trimming and J lost 4 bases; unmatched junction nucleotides: 6. CDR3 length equals 16 residues. The CDR3 nucleotides are TGTGCCAGCAGTTTAATGCTAGCGGGGATATACAATGAGCAGTTCTTC. Protein product: CASSLMLAGIYNEQFF.

This chain joins TRBV20-1 and TRBJ1-2; D gene uncertain. V lost 0 bases to trimming and J lost 4 bases, with 9 bases between them. Germline CDR1 is DFQATT and CDR2 is SNEGSKA (reference sequence). The CDR3 totals 13 residues. The CDR3 loop reads CSARDPDFYGYTF. CDR3 DNA sequence: TGCAGTGCTAGAGATCCGGATTTCTATGGCTACACCTTC.

This clonotype is medium-sized by share. This chain links TRBV7-9 with TRBJ2-5; TRBD2 matches 8 bases. The CDR3 length is 15 residues. Trimming cost V 5 bases and J 3 bases; bases outside gene matches: 8. Germline loops: CDR1 SEHNR, CDR2 FQNEAQ (reference sequence). The CDR3 loop is CASSPGGRVEETQYF. CDR3 nucleotide sequence: TGTGCCAGCAGCCCGGGGGGGCGAGTAGAAGAGACCCAGTACTTC.

This clonotype has a handful of counts. J is TRBJ2-1 and V is TRBV27; tentatively, D is TRBD1 or TRBD2 (5 bases each). The germline V and J ends were trimmed by 5 bases and 6 bases, with 11 bases remaining between them. The CDR3 contains 13 residues. CDR1 is MNHEY, CDR2 SMNVEV, per germline (reference sequence). The CDR3: CASSPGTVNEQFF. The CDR3 DNA sequence: TGTGCCAGCAGTCCCGGGACGGTCAATGAGCAGTTCTTC.

The sample holds many counts of this clonotype. The chain carries TRBV28 and TRBJ2-7; tentative D call: TRBD1 (6 bases). Germline loops: CDR1 MDHEN, CDR2 SYDVKM. V lost 7 bases, J lost 3 bases, and 16 bases lay in between. This CDR3 has 14 amino acids. CDR3 sequence (DNA): TGTGCCAGCAAACCCACAGGGTCCGGCTACGAGCAGTACTTC. It translates to CASKPTGSGYEQYF.